This entry lists 5 T cell receptor beta chains sequenced from one sample in a study of T cells in Graves' hyperthyroidism and ophthalmopathy. Researchers took RNA transcripts and amplified the TCR beta CDR3 regions from them. The TCR CDR3 first-round RT-PCR relied on the HTBI primer set. One entry per CDR3 protein results from TCRdb running MiXCR on the multiplex PCR reads. The table has roughly 500,000 distinct CDR3 sequences, around 50% seen once. Sequencing was done on a sample of peripheral blood or thyroid tissue (not recorded which). These receptor sequences come from an adult woman with Graves' disease, either hyperthyroidism or ophthalmopathy (not recorded which).

Many counts were recorded for this clonotype. This sequence joins TRBV5-1 and TRBJ2-5; the D call may be TRBD1 or TRBD2 (5 bases each). Trimming removed 1 base at V and 2 bases at J, with 12 bases between. The CDR3 is made up of 15 amino acids. Per germline, CDR1 SGHRS and CDR2 YFSETQ. The CDR3, as DNA: TGCGCCAGCAGCTTGAGTCCGGGACCACAAGAGACCCAGTACTTC. It encodes CASSLSPGPQETQYF.

The gene calls are TRBV19 and TRBJ1-5, with TRBD1 matching 7 bases. The CDR3 has 15 amino acids. Germline values: CDR1 LNHDA, CDR2 SQIVND (reference sequence). The J segment lost 7 bases and the V segment lost 5 bases, leaving 11 bases of the junction unmatched. CDR3 in DNA: TGTGCCAGTAGTTCCGAACAGGGGACGGGGCAGCCCCAGCATTTT. Translation gives CASSSEQGTGQPQHF. Full variable domain (missing parts from reference TRBV19 and TRBJ1-5): DGGITQSPKYLFRKEGQNVTLSCEQNLNHDAMYWYRQDPGQGLRLIYYSQIVNDFQKGDIAEGYSVSREKKESFPLTVTSAQKNPTAFYLCASSSEQGTGQPQHFGDGTRLSIL.

Notes on this clonotype: The junction does not match germline at one end; this may be a read error. This rearrangement joins TRBV29-1 to TRBJ1-1; weak D call: TRBD1 (6 bases). The CDR3 spans 14 residues. The germline CDR1 and CDR2 sequences are SQVTM and ANQGSEA. CDR3 sequence (DNA): TGCAGCGTTGGTAATAGGGGGGGGAACACTGGAGCTTTCTTT. Protein: CSVGNRGGNTGAFF.

The rearrangement uses TRBV7-8 and TRBJ2-7, with D perhaps given as TRBD1 or TRBD2 (6 bases each). The CDR3 contains 14 residues. Trimming took 5 bases from V and 6 from J, leaving 17 bases between them. CDR1 and CDR2 (germline): SGHVS, FQNEAQ. Here the CDR3 reads CASSRGTPTFEQYF. CDR3 coding DNA: TGTGCCAGCAGCCGCGGGACACCCACGTTCGAGCAGTACTTC.

The V call is TRBV20-1, the J call TRBJ2-7; TRBD1 aligns across 9 bases. This CDR3 has 12 amino acids. The V gene end was trimmed by 8 bases and the J gene end by 4 bases; junction bases not matched to a gene: 6. Germline V CDR1 and CDR2: DFQATT, SNEGSKA (reference sequence). CDR3 nucleotide sequence: TGCAGTCCAGGACAGGGGAGGTACGAGCAGTACTTC. It is translated as CSPGQGRYEQYF.